A selection of T cell receptor beta chains follows, all from one sample in a study of T cells in Graves' hyperthyroidism and ophthalmopathy. One entry per CDR3 protein, called by TCRdb with MiXCR from the multiplex PCR reads. The sample has about 590,000 distinct CDR3 sequences, 15% to 19% seen once; the top ten hold approximately 7.4%. The sequencing sample was made of blood. These receptors came from a woman in her 30s with Graves' hyperthyroidism. Each CDR3 is given with its conserved first and last residue. A D gene is named only where the DNA matches it firmly. Some rows mark clone size as missing; the rest say once, few, many or name a class of expanded clone.

size	D	length	V	J	DNA	CDR3
many	NA	17	TRBV20-1	TRBJ2-2	TGCAGTGCTAGATCCAGCCCATGGGTTGAGTATGCCGGGGAGCTGTTTTTT	CSARSSPWVEYAGELFF
NA	NA	15	TRBV28	TRBJ2-7	TGTGCCAGCAGTTTAGACGGGAGACTCTCCTACGAGCAGTACTTC	CASSLDGRLSYEQYF
few	TRBD2	16	TRBV6-4	TRBJ2-4	TGTGCCAGCAGTTACTCTCGACTAGCGCTCAAAAACATTCAGTACTTC	CASSYSRLALKNIQYF
NA	TRBD2	16	TRBV5-1	TRBJ2-3	TGCGCCAGCAGCCTACCAGCGGGAGGGATCACAGATACGCAGTATTTT	CASSLPAGGITDTQYF
many	TRBD1	13	TRBV6-5	TRBJ1-1	TGTGCCAGCAGTTACTCGGGGACAGGGAGAGCTTTCTTT	CASSYSGTGRAFF
NA	NA	13	TRBV6-1	TRBJ2-7	TGTGCCAGCAGTACCCGGGGGTATTACGAGCAGTACTTC	CASSTRGYYEQYF
NA	TRBD1	13	TRBV10-3	TRBJ2-7	TGTGCCATCACCCCCAGGGACAGCTACGAGCAGTACTTC	CAITPRDSYEQYF
NA	NA	13	TRBV20-1	TRBJ1-2	TGCAGTTCCAGGGACACCCTAGGGGATGGCTACACCTTC	CSSRDTLGDGYTF
many	TRBD1	15	TRBV20-1	TRBJ1-1	TGCAGTGCTAGAGATCTTAGGGGGCGCGGGACTGAAGCTTTCTTT	CSARDLRGRGTEAFF
many	NA	12	TRBV7-3	TRBJ2-1	TGTGCCAGCAGCCTCAGGGGGGGTAAGCAGTTCTTC	CASSLRGGKQFF
NA	NA	13	TRBV27	TRBJ2-1	TGTGCCAGCAACCTGGGGGCGGGATGGGAGCAGTTCTTC	CASNLGAGWEQFF
many	TRBD2	13	TRBV5-1	TRBJ2-3	TGCGCCAGCAGCTTTGGGAGGGCAGATACGCAGTATTTT	CASSFGRADTQYF
NA	TRBD1	15	TRBV12-5	TRBJ1-5	TGTGCTAGTGGTTTTATGGACAGGGAAAATCAGCCCCAGCATTTT	CASGFMDRENQPQHF
few	TRBD2	15	TRBV5-1	TRBJ2-7	TGCGCCAGCAGCTTGGGGGGGACTAAGTCCTACGAGCAGTACTTC	CASSLGGTKSYEQYF
few	NA	16	TRBV20-1	TRBJ1-3	TGCAGTGCTAGAGATCTCGGGGTAGGATCTGGAAACACCATATATTTT	CSARDLGVGSGNTIYF
many	NA	13	TRBV18	TRBJ2-7	TGTGCCAGCTCACCGCAGCAAGACTACGAGCAGTACTTC	CASSPQQDYEQYF
NA	NA	11	TRBV24-1	TRBJ2-3	TGTGCCACCAGTCGGGGGCATACGCAGTATTTT	CATSRGHTQYF
many	TRBD1	15	TRBV7-8	TRBJ2-3	TGTGCCAGCAGCTCCCGGACAGGGAGCACAGATACGCAGTATTTT	CASSSRTGSTDTQYF
many	NA	12	TRBV27	TRBJ2-1	TGTGCCAGCAGTTTATCGAGGGGTGAGCAGTTCTTC	CASSLSRGEQFF
many	NA	14	TRBV27	TRBJ1-2	TGTGCCAGCAGTGGTCAGGGTCGGAACTATGGCTACACCTTC	CASSGQGRNYGYTF
NA	TRBD2	15	TRBV20-1	TRBJ2-3	TGCAGTGCTCTGCAGGGCGGGGGGCGCACAGATACGCAGTATTTT	CSALQGGGRTDTQYF
NA	TRBD1	15	TRBV7-9	TRBJ2-7	TGTGCCAGCAGCTTATCAGGGGGTCCCCTCTACGAGCAGTACTTC	CASSLSGGPLYEQYF
many	NA	15	TRBV18	TRBJ2-7	TGTGCCAGCTCACCGTACCCGGGACAAGCCTACGAGCAGTACTTC	CASSPYPGQAYEQYF
many	TRBD2	16	TRBV7-2	TRBJ2-3	TGTGCCAGCAGCTTAGCGTCTACAGCGGGAGCAGATACGCAGTATTTT	CASSLASTAGADTQYF
many	NA	14	TRBV7-9	TRBJ1-1	TGTGCCAGCAGCTTACTCACAGGGAACACTGAAGCTTTCTTT	CASSLLTGNTEAFF
NA	TRBD2	17	TRBV29-1	TRBJ2-1	TGCAGCGTTTGGGAGCGGGGGACTAGAAGCTCCTACAATGAGCAGCTCTTC	CSVWERGTRSSYNEQLF
NA	TRBD1	13	TRBV2	TRBJ2-3	TGTGCCAGCAGTTTCACAGGGGCAGATACGCAGTATTTT	CASSFTGADTQYF
many	TRBD1	15	TRBV7-9	TRBJ2-7	TGTGCCAGCAGCCACAGACAGGGGGCTGGAAACGAGCAGTACTTC	CASSHRQGAGNEQYF
many	NA	15	TRBV7-2	TRBJ2-1	TGTGCCAGCAGTATACAGGCTCACTCCTACAATGAGCAGTTCTTC	CASSIQAHSYNEQFF
many	NA	13	TRBV3-1	TRBJ2-1	TGTGCCAGCAGCCAAGTACAGGAGAATGAGCAGTTCTTC	CASSQVQENEQFF
many	NA	18	TRBV11-2	TRBJ2-2	TGTGCCAGCAGCCCGACGTCATACGGGAGACTGGACACCGGGGAGCTGTTTTTT	CASSPTSYGRLDTGELFF
NA	NA	11	TRBV2	TRBJ1-1	TGTGCCAGCAGGCAGATCACTGAAGCTTTCTTT	CASRQITEAFF
few	NA	14	TRBV9	TRBJ2-7	TGTGCCAGCAGCCCCCGACAGGACCCCTACGAGCAGTACTTC	CASSPRQDPYEQYF
NA	NA	14	TRBV28	TRBJ1-6	TGTGCCAGCAATTCAGTGGGATCGAATTCACCCCTCCACTTT	CASNSVGSNSPLHF
NA	NA	11	TRBV20-1	TRBJ1-1	TGCAGTGCTAGGGGGGGGGTTGAAGCTTTCTTT	CSARGGVEAFF
many	NA	12	TRBV29-1	TRBJ2-1	TGCAGCGTTGATAACTACAGGAATGAGCAGTTCTTC	CSVDNYRNEQFF
many	NA	13	TRBV10-3	TRBJ1-3	TGTGCCATCAGCCAAGGAGGCGGAAACACCATATATTTT	CAISQGGGNTIYF
NA	NA	15	TRBV28	TRBJ1-2	TGTGCCAGCATCCGGGACATCTTCGCTCCGGGCGGCTACACCTTC	CASIRDIFAPGGYTF
NA	NA	13	TRBV27	TRBJ1-1	TGTGCCAGCAGTTTCACAACGATCACTGAAGCTTTCTTT	CASSFTTITEAFF